The next 22 T cell receptor beta chains were all read from a single sample in a study of blood T cell repertoires in COVID-19. TCRdb keeps only in-frame clones here, not all; method: immunoSEQ multiplex PCR. The sample includes 150,000 to 200,000 clones, approximately 88% seen only once; the top ten take roughly 6.7%. The sample comprised peripheral blood. The receptors were sampled from a man between 35 and 55 years old with acute or convalescent COVID-19.

The chain recombines TRBV7-9 with TRBJ2-1, with 12 bases fitting TRBD2. Germline V CDR1 and CDR2: SEHNR, FQNEAQ (reference sequence). V was clipped by 4 bases and J by 4 bases; unmatched bases: 2. This CDR3 region has 15 residues. The CDR3 loop is CASSSSGGVYNEQFF. The CDR3 region has the DNA TGTGCCAGCAGCTCTAGCGGGGGGGTTTACAATGAGCAGTTCTTC.

The chain combines TRBV5-1 with TRBJ2-7, with 7 nucleotides matching TRBD1. CDR3 length equals 15 residues. CDR1 and CDR2 from the germline V gene are SGHRS and YFSETQ. Trimming removed 0 bases from V and 3 bases from J; junction bases left unmatched: 6. Written as DNA, the CDR3 is TGCGCCAGCAGCTTGGATTGGGACAGTGACTACGAGCAGTACTTC. Its translation: CASSLDWDSDYEQYF.

This sequence joins TRBV19 and TRBJ1-6; TRBD1 matches at 8 bases. Germline CDR1 reads LNHDA; CDR2 reads SQIVND (reference sequence). V lost 3 bases, J lost 10 bases, and 8 bases stayed unmatched. This CDR3 has 15 amino acids. Written as DNA, the CDR3 is TGTGCCAGTAGTATCCAGGGGGCGGAGGAGTCACCCCTCCACTTT. This codes for CASSIQGAEESPLHF. The variable domain in full, with the rest retrieved from reference TRBV19 and TRBJ1-6, is DGGITQSPKYLFRKEGQNVTLSCEQNLNHDAMYWYRQDPGQGLRLIYYSQIVNDFQKGDIAEGYSVSREKKESFPLTVTSAQKNPTAFYLCASSIQGAEESPLHFGNGTRLTVT.

The rearrangement joins TRBV9 to TRBJ1-3; possibly TRBD1 for D (5 bases). V gave up 4 bases and J gave up 2 bases, with 10 bases separating them. Per the germline V gene, CDR1 is SGDLS and CDR2 is YYNGEE. This CDR3 is 14 amino acids long. The CDR3: CASSLGGAGNTIYF. Written as DNA, the CDR3 is TGTGCCAGCAGCCTGGGGGGGGCTGGAAACACCATATATTTT.

This clone was recorded only once. The genes are TRBV9 and TRBJ2-7; the D gene is possibly TRBD2 (5 bases). Trimming pared 0 bases from V and 6 bases from J, leaving 10 bases between. The CDR3 spans 13 residues. CDR1 SGDLS and CDR2 YYNGEE come from the germline V gene. This CDR3 reads CASSVDGSGEQYF. As DNA, the CDR3 is TGTGCCAGCAGCGTAGATGGGAGTGGCGAGCAGTACTTC.

This rearrangement joins TRBV6-5 to TRBJ1-1, with 9 nucleotides matching TRBD1. The CDR3 is made up of 14 amino acids. Germline V gene sequence: CDR1 MNHEY, CDR2 SVGAGI. The ends lost 5 bases at V and 9 bases at J; junction bases unmatched: 10. This CDR3 reads CASSTGTGKRKAFF. The CDR3 bases are TGTGCCAGCAGTACCGGGACAGGGAAAAGGAAAGCTTTCTTT.

J is TRBJ1-2 and V is TRBV7-9; weak D call: TRBD1 (6 bases). CDR1 is SEHNR and CDR2 is FQNEAQ in the germline V gene (reference sequence). The CDR3 length is 13 residues. V lost 5 bases and J 4 bases, leaving 11 bases between the germline ends. CDR3 coding DNA: TGTGCCAGCAGCCAAGGACAGTTCTATGGCTACACCTTC. This codes for CASSQGQFYGYTF.

In DNA form, the CDR3 reads TGTGCCAGCTCCCAGACTAGCACAGATACGCAGTATTTT. Translated, it gives CASSQTSTDTQYF. The genes are TRBV18 and TRBJ2-3, with D hard to call. Germline V gene sequence: CDR1 KGHSH, CDR2 LQKENI. The V end was cut by 6 bases, the J end by 0 bases, with 7 bases between. The CDR3 totals 13 residues. Full variable domain (rest looked up from reference TRBV18 and TRBJ2-3): NAGVMQNPRHLVRRRGQEARLRCSPMKGHSHVYWYRQLPEEGLKFMVYLQKENIIDESGMPKERFSAEFPKEGPSILRIQQVVRGDSAAYFCASSQTSTDTQYFGPGTRLTVL.

The gene calls are TRBV4-3 and TRBJ2-2, with TRBD2 identical over 10 bases. Germline loops: CDR1 LGHNA, CDR2 YSLEER. The CDR3 contains 18 residues. J gave up 5 bases and V 0 bases, and 9 bases lay outside the gene matches. CDR3 DNA sequence: TGCGCCAGCAGCCAAGAAGGAGCGGGGGGGCCCCGAACCGGGGAGCTGTTTTTT. It encodes CASSQEGAGGPRTGELFF.

The chain has TRBV7-2 and TRBJ1-2, with D maybe TRBD1 (6 bases). The CDR3 contains 15 residues. V lost 4 bases and J 5 bases, leaving 17 bases between the germline ends. CDR1 and CDR2 (germline): SGHTA, FQGNSA. In nucleotides, the CDR3 is TGTGCCAGCAGCTCATCAGGGGTCTTTGGGTATGGCTACACCTTC. This encodes CASSSSGVFGYGYTF.

The V gene is TRBV6-1, the J gene TRBJ1-5; 9 bases match TRBD1. This CDR3 region has 21 residues. CDR1 and CDR2 (germline): MNHNS, SASEGT. Germline trimming cut 0 bases from V and 3 bases from J; bases unmatched to any gene: 18. For the CDR3, the DNA is TGTGCCAGCAGTGAAGCGCTTCGGGACAGGGAGAACCCTTTCCTCAATCAGCCCCAGCATTTT. The encoded protein is CASSEALRDRENPFLNQPQHF.

The chain links TRBV11-2 to TRBJ2-1; D is undetermined. V was cut by 0 bases and J by 5 bases, with 14 bases left in between. Germline CDR1 is SGHAT and CDR2 is FQNNGV. The CDR3 has 16 amino acids. The CDR3 loop reads CASSLDHPGFHNEQFF. For the CDR3, the DNA is TGTGCCAGCAGCTTAGATCACCCGGGTTTCCACAATGAGCAGTTCTTC.

The CDR3 bases are TGTGCCAGCTCACTCCAGCTCGGGGGTGAGCAGTTCTTC. Residues: CASSLQLGGEQFF. The chain is built from TRBV18 and TRBJ2-1; D may be TRBD2 (6 bases). This CDR3 is built from 13 residues. V lost 4 bases, J lost 9 bases, and 13 bases lay in between. CDR1 is KGHSH and CDR2 is LQKENI in the germline V gene.

The chain is built from TRBV19 and TRBJ1-5; no clear D gene. Trimming pared 0 bases from V and 6 bases from J, leaving 12 bases between. CDR3 size: 15 residues. Germline CDR1 reads LNHDA; CDR2 reads SQIVND (reference sequence). CDR3 nucleotides: TGTGCCAGTAGTATAGAAGTGGGAGCTTTTCAGCCCCAGCATTTT. This gives the protein CASSIEVGAFQPQHF.

The gene calls are TRBV2 and TRBJ2-5; TRBD2 matches at 11 bases. In germline, CDR1 is SNHLY, CDR2 FYNNEI. J lost 4 bases, V lost 4 bases, and 5 bases had no gene match. CDR3 length: 15 amino acids. The CDR3 DNA reads as TGTGCCAGCAGTGGGGTAGCGGGGGGGCGAGAGACCCAGTACTTC. Translated, it gives CASSGVAGGRETQYF.

This chain joins TRBV4-2 and TRBJ2-3; TRBD2 aligns across 7 bases. Germline V CDR1 and CDR2: LGHNA, YNFKEQ. Germline trimming cut 0 bases from V and 9 bases from J; bases unmatched to any gene: 6. The CDR3 runs 14 residues. The CDR3 coding sequence is TGTGCCAGCAGCCAAGATCCATTGGGGGGGACGCAGTATTTT. Amino acid sequence: CASSQDPLGGTQYF.

This clone was detected only a few times. The chain carries TRBV19 and TRBJ1-3; TRBD1 is a possible D gene (5 bases). This CDR3 spans 14 amino acids. Germline V gene lookup returns CDR1 LNHDA and CDR2 SQIVND (reference sequence). V was trimmed by 1 base and J by 4 bases, leaving 8 bases between them. The CDR3 is CASSIGGDGNTIYF. CDR3 DNA: TGTGCCAGTAGTATAGGCGGGGACGGAAACACCATATATTTT.

This clone was seen more than once but under ten times. This chain links TRBV3-1 (or the pseudogene TRBV3-2) with TRBJ1-1; TRBD1 might be the D (5 bases). This CDR3 region has 15 residues. Germline V CDR1 and CDR2: LGHDT, YNNKEL (reference sequence). Trimming took 4 bases from V and 4 from J, leaving 16 bases between them. Here the CDR3 DNA reads TGTGCCAGCAGCCTCCAGCATGGGGGAGGCACTGAAGCTTTCTTT. Protein sequence: CASSLQHGGGTEAFF.

The rearrangement joins TRBV18 to TRBJ1-2; D perhaps matches TRBD1 (6 bases). This CDR3 comprises 13 residues. V was trimmed by 2 bases and J by 7 bases, leaving 11 bases between them. Germline assignment: CDR1 KGHSH and CDR2 LQKENI. The CDR3: CASSPSGDRGYTF. The CDR3 DNA sequence: TGTGCCAGCTCACCATCAGGGGACCGTGGCTACACCTTC. The variable domain in full, completed from reference TRBV18 and TRBJ1-2, reads NAGVMQNPRHLVRRRGQEARLRCSPMKGHSHVYWYRQLPEEGLKFMVYLQKENIIDESGMPKERFSAEFPKEGPSILRIQQVVRGDSAAYFCASSPSGDRGYTFGSGTRLTVV.

The chain recombines TRBV5-4 with TRBJ2-3; 9 positions match TRBD2. The CDR3 is made up of 16 amino acids. Looked up from germline, CDR1 is SGHNT and CDR2 is YYREEE (reference sequence). The V gene end was trimmed by 0 bases and the J gene end by 3 bases; junction bases not matched to a gene: 5. The CDR3 sequence is CASSLASRGGTDTQYF. CDR3 coding DNA: TGTGCCAGCAGCTTGGCCTCGCGGGGGGGTACAGATACGCAGTATTTT.

V gene TRBV18 combines with J gene TRBJ2-5, with 10 bases that match TRBD1. The V gene's germline CDR1 is KGHSH and CDR2 LQKENI. Unmatched junction bases numbered 4, after V lost 0 bases and J lost 6 bases. This CDR3 region has 15 residues. DNA for the CDR3: TGTGCCAGCTCACCACCGACAGGGGGCCGGAAGACCCAGTACTTC. It encodes CASSPPTGGRKTQYF.

The J gene is TRBJ2-3, the V gene TRBV4-1; D not resolved. Germline CDR1 reads MGHRA; CDR2 reads YSYEKL. Trimming pared 3 bases from V and 7 bases from J, leaving 17 bases between. The CDR3 length is 15 residues. CDR3 sequence reads: CASSQSEVSDHTQYF. CDR3 DNA sequence: TGCGCCAGCAGCCAGAGTGAGGTGTCCGACCATACGCAGTATTTT.